This T cell receptor (beta chain) was identified in a study of regulatory dendritic cells for organ transplantation. Study observations and caveats: The authors noted considerable between-person heterogeneity in alloreactive memory CD8+ cells. Naive CD4+ and CD8+ repertoires were highly diverse; memory CD8+ was most oligoclonal.

Naive CD45RA+ and memory CD45RO+ CD4+ or CD8+ T cells were FACS-sorted. To note about this clone: Its antigen is unidentified.

CDR3 length equals 15 residues. Germline-derived CDR1 and CDR2 are SGDLS and YYNGEE. Germline trimming cut 6 bases from V and 5 bases from J; bases unmatched to any gene: 4. Sequencing was performed with immunoSEQ multiplex PCR; in TCRdb, only in-frame clones are kept and a portion is missing. The sample lists fewer than 40,000 clones, 85% to 90% seen once, with more than 0.055% in the top ten. The sequencing input was naive CD4+ T cells from blood. Subset meaning: CD45RA+ naive T cells. This receptor was obtained from a human donor in good health. J is TRBJ2-3 and V is TRBV9; 15 bases are shared with TRBD2. CDR3 nucleotide sequence: TGTGCCAGCACGGGACTAGCGGGGGGAATAGATACGCAGTATTTT. Translation gives CASTGLAGGIDTQYF.